Listed here are 21 T cell receptor beta chains from one sample, sequenced in a study of regulatory T cells in long-lasting Graves disease. Time point here: persistent/refractory GD, antithyroid drugs over 5 years with positive TRAb. There was RNA extracted from PBMCs, and the TCR library was made from it. Arm-PCR of CDR3 regions and iRepertoire HTBI primers were used to build TCR beta libraries. TCRdb recomputed calls from the multiplex PCR reads with MiXCR, one row per CDR3 protein. This table holds a few hundred thousand distinct CDR3 sequences, around 24% found once. The sample in question was peripheral blood mononuclear cells (PBMCs), obtained when the disease was refractory, from a patient treated with antithyroid drugs. These receptors originate from a female donor with Graves disease.

Only one count was recorded for this clonotype. This sequence joins TRBV7-3 and TRBJ2-2, with D perhaps TRBD2 (5 bases). The V gene lost 2 bases and the J gene lost 6 bases, with 10 bases spanning the gap. The germline gives CDR1 SGHTA, CDR2 FQGTGA. This CDR3 is built from 14 residues. Written as DNA, the CDR3 is TGTGCCAGCAGCTTAGGAGGTGGTCCCGGGGAGCTGTTTTTT. Amino acid sequence: CASSLGGGPGELFF. Looking up the rest from reference TRBV7-3 and TRBJ2-2 gives the full variable domain: GAGVSQTPSNKVTEKGKYVELRCDPISGHTALYWYRQSLGQGPEFLIYFQGTGAADDSGLPNDRFFAVRPEGSVSTLKIQRTERGDSAVYLCASSLGGGPGELFFGEGSRLTVL.

This chain joins TRBV4-2 and TRBJ1-1, with D unresolved. The germline CDR1 and CDR2 sequences are LGHNA and YNFKEQ. The CDR3 extends over 20 amino acids. Trimming shortened V by 0 bases and J by 6 bases, and 29 bases separated the two germline ends. The CDR3 coding sequence is TGTGCCAGCAGCCAAGATCTTGGCCTGAACATATTCGTTTTCGGCCCTGAAGCTTTCTTT. This codes for CASSQDLGLNIFVFGPEAFF.

This clonotype was observed a handful of times. The rearrangement joins TRBV19 to TRBJ1-5; 9 positions match TRBD1. This CDR3 has 13 amino acids. The V and J ends lost 6 bases and 9 bases, in that order; junction bases with no gene match: 6. Germline loops: CDR1 LNHDA, CDR2 SQIVND (reference sequence). The CDR3 region is CASRDRGPRPQHF. In nucleotides, the CDR3 is TGTGCCAGTAGGGACAGGGGCCCAAGGCCCCAGCATTTT. The full variable domain, its missing parts supplied by reference TRBV19 and TRBJ1-5, is DGGITQSPKYLFRKEGQNVTLSCEQNLNHDAMYWYRQDPGQGLRLIYYSQIVNDFQKGDIAEGYSVSREKKESFPLTVTSAQKNPTAFYLCASRDRGPRPQHFGDGTRLSIL.

This clonotype was seen at least ten times. CDR3 in amino acids: CSVGRGLGEQYF. The CDR3 nucleotides read TGCAGCGTTGGCAGGGGGCTTGGCGAGCAGTACTTC. The V call is TRBV29-1, the J call TRBJ2-7; the match to TRBD1 covers 8 bases. Germline lookup yields CDR1 SQVTM and CDR2 ANQGSEA. V gave up 4 bases and J gave up 6 bases; unmatched junction bases: 5. The CDR3 spans 12 residues.

V usage is TRBV5-1 and J usage is TRBJ2-4; D is uncertain. Germline-derived CDR1 and CDR2 are SGHRS and YFSETQ. The CDR3 spans 16 residues. Trimming shortened V by 0 bases and J by 0 bases, and 10 bases separated the two germline ends. CDR3 loop: CASSLGVSLAKNIQYF. The CDR3 region has the DNA TGCGCCAGCAGCTTGGGCGTCAGTTTAGCCAAAAACATTCAGTACTTC.

CDR3 DNA sequence: TGTGCCAGTAGTATTACGGGAGTTGTTCCGGCAACTAATGAAAAACTGTTTTTT. It yields the protein CASSITGVVPATNEKLFF. The chain carries TRBV19 and TRBJ1-4, with D unclear. CDR1 and CDR2 (germline): LNHDA, SQIVND (reference sequence). The CDR3 covers 18 residues. Deletions cut 3 bases from V and 0 bases from J, with 17 bases between.

This chain joins TRBV5-1 and TRBJ2-2; 8 positions agree with TRBD2. V was pared by 4 bases and J by 2 bases, with 7 bases of the junction left unmatched. This CDR3 contains 16 residues. Looked up from germline, CDR1 is SGHRS and CDR2 is YFSETQ. For the CDR3, the DNA is TGCGCCAGCAGCCCGGGACTAGGCGGTAACACCGGGGAGCTGTTTTTT. It yields the protein CASSPGLGGNTGELFF. The full variable domain, in which reference TRBV5-1 and TRBJ2-2 provide the parts outside the CDR3, is KAGVTQTPRYLIKTRGQQVTLSCSPISGHRSVSWYQQTPGQGLQFLFEYFSETQRNKGNFPGRFSGRQFSNSRSEMNVSTLELGDSALYLCASSPGLGGNTGELFFGEGSRLTVL.

V usage is TRBV12-3 or TRBV12-4 and J usage is TRBJ2-2, with 8 bases aligning to TRBD2. The trim removed 5 bases at V and 7 bases at J, leaving 12 bases unmatched. The CDR3 length is 16 residues. CDR3 nucleotide sequence: TGTGCCAGCAGTACGAAGCGGGAGCAGGTCAGCGGGGAGCTGTTTTTT. Protein sequence: CASSTKREQVSGELFF.

A few counts support this clonotype. For the CDR3, the DNA is TGTGCCATAGGCGGCTCGAACACCGGGGAGCTGTTTTTT. Protein: CAIGGSNTGELFF. V and J are TRBV6-1 and TRBJ2-2; D call uncertain. The CDR3 runs 13 residues. V was cut by 10 bases and J by 0 bases, with 9 bases left in between. CDR1 and CDR2 from the germline V gene are MNHNS and SASEGT.

The chain uses TRBV20-1 and TRBJ2-4; 12 nucleotides align to TRBD2. The CDR3 covers 16 residues. V trimming: 3 bases; J trimming: 2 bases; junction bases outside the gene matches: 5. Germline V gene lookup returns CDR1 DFQATT and CDR2 SNEGSKA (reference sequence). The CDR3 nucleotides read TGCAGTGCTAGCCGACTAGCGGGAGCCTCCAAAAACATTCAGTACTTC. Its translation is CSASRLAGASKNIQYF.

This chain links TRBV28 with TRBJ1-2; D is unresolved. This CDR3 region has 14 residues. CDR1 is MDHEN, CDR2 SYDVKM, per germline. Trimming removed 5 bases at V and 1 base at J, with 11 bases between. In DNA form, the CDR3 reads TGTGCCAGCAGTCTTGAGATTCTTAACTATGGCTACACCTTC. It is translated as CASSLEILNYGYTF.

This clonotype was seen many times. V usage is TRBV12-3 or TRBV12-4 and J usage is TRBJ2-5; 15 bases are shared with TRBD2. This CDR3 spans 20 amino acids. The V and J ends lost 1 base and 7 bases, in that order; junction bases with no gene match: 16. The CDR3 is CASSLGGIAGTSGRTGTQYF. DNA for the CDR3: TGTGCCAGCAGTTTAGGGGGCATTGCGGGGACTAGCGGGAGGACAGGGACCCAGTACTTC.

Ten or more counts support this clonotype. The chain joins TRBV11-2 to TRBJ1-4; D is undetermined. The CDR3 length is 13 residues. Looked up from germline, CDR1 is SGHAT and CDR2 is FQNNGV. Trimming pared 7 bases from V and 7 bases from J, leaving 13 bases between. The CDR3 loop is CASNLGGSEKLFF. CDR3 nucleotides: TGTGCCAGCAACCTGGGCGGATCTGAAAAACTGTTTTTT.

V is TRBV6-1 and J is TRBJ2-7, with D unclear. The length of the CDR3 is 15 residues. Germline V gene lookup returns CDR1 MNHNS and CDR2 SASEGT. Trimming left V 6 bases short and J 4 bases short, with 19 bases between. CDR3 DNA: TGTGCCAGCAGGACGAGTGGAGCGTTGGTGTACGAGCAGTACTTC. It encodes CASRTSGALVYEQYF.

This clonotype was seen more than once but under ten times. This chain links TRBV24-1 with TRBJ2-3, with TRBD2 identical over 9 bases. CDR3 length: 15 amino acids. Germline CDR1 and CDR2: KGHDR and SFDVKD. J was trimmed by 5 bases and V by 4 bases; bases with no gene match: 6. The CDR3 nucleotides are TGTGCCACCAGTGACTTAGCGGGAGAGGTAGATACGCAGTATTTT. Translating it yields CATSDLAGEVDTQYF.

This chain links TRBV5-4 with TRBJ2-7; D unclear. CDR1 is SGHNT, CDR2 YYREEE, per germline (reference sequence). Between the trimmed V and J ends, which lost 2 bases and 2 bases, there was a span of 11 bases. There are 14 residues in the CDR3. CDR3 bases: TGTGCCAGCAGCTTTGGGCGGATAGCCTACGAGCAGTACTTC. It codes for CASSFGRIAYEQYF.

V gene TRBV7-8 combines with J gene TRBJ1-6; 8 nucleotides match TRBD1. Trimming removed 6 bases from V and 7 bases from J; junction bases left unmatched: 14. Germline V CDR1 and CDR2: SGHVS, FQNEAQ. This CDR3 spans 17 amino acids. The CDR3 DNA follows: TGTGCCAGCAGGCAAGGCATCGGACAGGGCCGGAATTCACCCCTCCACTTT. Residues: CASRQGIGQGRNSPLHF.

Here the CDR3 DNA reads TGTGCCAGCAGCGCCCGACAGCAAAACTATGGCTACACCTTC. Translated: CASSARQQNYGYTF. The chain combines TRBV7-2 with TRBJ1-2, with D possibly TRBD1 on 5 matching bases. V was shortened by 5 bases and J by 2 bases, with 12 bases between the two germline ends. Per germline, CDR1 SGHTA and CDR2 FQGNSA. CDR3 length equals 14 residues. The whole variable domain, filled in from reference TRBV7-2 and TRBJ1-2, reads GAGVSQSPSNKVTEKGKDVELRCDPISGHTALYWYRQSLGQGLEFLIYFQGNSAPDKSGLPSDRFSAERTGGSVSTLTIQRTQQEDSAVYLCASSARQQNYGYTFGSGTRLTVV.

This clonotype was seen at least ten times. This chain uses TRBV29-1 with TRBJ1-6, with 8 bases fitting TRBD1. V lost 6 bases to trimming and J lost 9 bases; unmatched junction nucleotides: 7. The length of the CDR3 is 13 residues. CDR1 and CDR2 from the germline V gene are SQVTM and ANQGSEA. CDR3 coding DNA: TGCAGCGTCCAGGACAGGGCGAGTTCACCCCTCCACTTT. Translated, it gives CSVQDRASSPLHF.

The table lists this clonotype with a few counts. The chain is built from TRBV11-2 and TRBJ1-3; D call uncertain. V was clipped by 1 base and J by 0 bases, with 13 bases between them. Germline V lookup: CDR1 SGHAT, CDR2 FQNNGV. CDR3 size: 17 residues. The CDR3 sequence is CASSLAVGLYSGNTIYF. DNA for the CDR3: TGTGCCAGCAGCTTAGCGGTCGGGTTATACTCTGGAAACACCATATATTTT.

The chain combines TRBV19 with TRBJ1-2, with TRBD1 as a possible D gene (6 bases). V was trimmed by 4 bases and J by 6 bases, leaving 15 bases between them. Germline V gives CDR1 LNHDA, CDR2 SQIVND (reference sequence). The CDR3 spans 14 residues. The chain's CDR3 is CASSTYRVLDGYTF. The DNA for the CDR3 is TGTGCCAGTAGTACCTACAGGGTACTCGATGGCTACACCTTC.